Sequencing of this TCR beta chain was carried out in a study of cytomegalovirus exposure and HLA in healthy donors (dated by TCRdb to 2015 to 2018). Looking at the study overall: The 670 or so repertoires of the first cohort and the 120 or so validation repertoires were produced on the same platform, according to a later analysis. To predict cytomegalovirus infection status, the study combined high-throughput TCR immunosequencing, statistical association of individual TCRs with disease status, and machine learning. The study aimed to test whether cataloging public T cell receptors could reveal signatures of past pathogen exposure. Besides the first cohort of roughly 660 subjects, a separate validation cohort made up of 120 different subjects was used. Study-wide conclusions, independent of this receptor: The authors suggested that the approach could potentially be extended to other disease states and immunological phenotypes. Subsequent analysis determined that TCRs grouped into clusters in the first cohort also showed a tendency toward co-occurrence across the roughly 110 validation repertoires, and 94% of cluster scores exceeded 0. In vitro tests confirmed that a few of the cytomegalovirus-associated TCR beta chains recognize cytomegalovirus antigens. Cytomegalovirus status was reported to be diagnosed by the classifier with high specificity and sensitivity in both the original and validation cohorts. The study listed 150 to 200 TCR beta chains as associated with cytomegalovirus. Across donors, most TCR sequences were observed very rarely, whereas some public TCRs were present in many individuals. A later analysis lacked HLA typing for the validation cohort, so it scored co-occurrence in that cohort across all 110 or so repertoires.

V loses 3 bases, J loses 7 bases, and the germline ends lie 12 bases apart. CDR1 is given as SGHVS and CDR2 as FNYEAQ, both from the germline V gene. From cysteine to phenylalanine, the CDR3 is 14 amino acids long. Of the read, only the CDR3 DNA is kept; its 42 bases are in frame from base 1. The library was generated by the immunoSEQ multiplex PCR assay. As for how the authors treated the data: A statistical classification framework was built to diagnose cytomegalovirus status from the catalog of TCR beta chain sequences. TCRdb holds this immuneACCESS table with in-frame rearrangements only. Some clones are missing; in checked studies, unresolved V genes explain under half, and the rest has no known cause. The DNA was the basis for D and trimming; V, J and clone size are from that table. This sample gives 150,000 to 200,000 clones in total; 88% of them show up just once. The ten largest clones take up roughly 3% of the sample.

The donors were included in the validation cohort of roughly 130 subjects, a group kept apart from the approximately 700-subject first cohort. Comment on this clone: Its antigen is not yet known. No quality values exist for individual bases; no much larger clone is one base distant.

This receptor was taken from a man aged 18 to 30 in good health and CMV-seronegative. The V gene is TRBV7-6 and the J gene is TRBJ2-2; TRBD1 is a weak D gene call, 8 bases matching. Specimen: PBMCs. The sequenced DNA is TGTGCCAGCAGCTTTACAGGGGGGGTCGGGGAGCTGTTTTTT. It specifies CASSFTGGVGELFF.